This T cell receptor beta chain originates from a study of vaccination and CD4 T cells after COVID-19. About the study: Overlapping SARS-CoV-2, HCoV-NL63, HCoV-OC43 and HCoV-229E spike peptides stimulated the cells.

CDR1 MGHDK and CDR2 SYGVNS come from the germline V gene. CDR3 length: 13 residues. Trimming left V 1 base short and J 3 bases short, with 6 bases between. This sample's treatment: roughly ten-day PBMC culture with coronavirus spike peptide pools or control peptides (ViraFEST assay). Findings and caveats of the study: A comparatively limited set of convalescent patients was examined, with no early post-infection timepoints.

In the case of this clonotype: Antigen specificity is unknown.

At the Johns Hopkins FTIC core, DNA taken from cultured CD4+ T cells was sequenced by way of the Oncomine TCR Beta short-read assay. TCRdb re-analysed the PCR reads in MiXCR, keeping a single row per CDR3 protein. The data hold 15,000 to 20,000 distinct CDR3 sequences, with about half observed a single time. Sequences were derived from CD4+ T cells from blood, cultured in vitro, sampled after SARS-CoV-2 vaccination. The rearrangement joins TRBV25-1 to TRBJ1-1; D call uncertain. The sequence was collected from a human donor who had recovered from COVID-19. In DNA form, the CDR3 reads TGTGCCAGCAGTGAATCGAGGCACACTGAAGCTTTCTTT. Amino acids: CASSESRHTEAFF. Full variable domain (missing parts from reference TRBV25-1 and TRBJ1-1): EADIYQTPRYLVIGTGKKITLECSQTMGHDKMYWYQQDPGMELHLIHYSYGVNSTEKGDLSSESTVSRIRTEHFPLTLESARPSHTSQYLCASSESRHTEAFFGQGTRLTVV.